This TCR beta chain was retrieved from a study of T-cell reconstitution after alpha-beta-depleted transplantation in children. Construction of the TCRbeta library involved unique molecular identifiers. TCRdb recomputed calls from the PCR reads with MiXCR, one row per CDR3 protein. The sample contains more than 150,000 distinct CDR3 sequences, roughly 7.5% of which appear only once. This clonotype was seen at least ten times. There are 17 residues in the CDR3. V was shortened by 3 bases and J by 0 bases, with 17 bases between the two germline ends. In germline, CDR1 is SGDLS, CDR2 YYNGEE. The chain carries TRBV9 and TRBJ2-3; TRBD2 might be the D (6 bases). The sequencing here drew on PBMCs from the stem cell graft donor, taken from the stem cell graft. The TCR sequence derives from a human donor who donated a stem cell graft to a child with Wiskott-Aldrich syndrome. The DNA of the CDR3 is TGTGCCAGCAGCGGGGCGGCGGGGCAACCTAGCACAGATACGCAGTATTTT. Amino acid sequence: CASSGAAGQPSTDTQYF.